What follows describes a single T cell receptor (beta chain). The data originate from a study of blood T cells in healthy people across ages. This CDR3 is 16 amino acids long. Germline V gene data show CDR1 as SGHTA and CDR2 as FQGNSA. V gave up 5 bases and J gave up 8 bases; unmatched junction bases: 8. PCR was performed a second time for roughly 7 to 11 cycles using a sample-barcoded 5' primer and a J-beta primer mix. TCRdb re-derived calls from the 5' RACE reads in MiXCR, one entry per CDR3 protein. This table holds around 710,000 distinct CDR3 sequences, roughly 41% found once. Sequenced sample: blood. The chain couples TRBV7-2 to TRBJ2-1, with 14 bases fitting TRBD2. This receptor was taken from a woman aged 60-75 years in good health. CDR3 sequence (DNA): TGTGCCAGCAGCCTCGGACTAGCGGGAGGTCAAGATGAGCAGTTCTTC. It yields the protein CASSLGLAGGQDEQFF.